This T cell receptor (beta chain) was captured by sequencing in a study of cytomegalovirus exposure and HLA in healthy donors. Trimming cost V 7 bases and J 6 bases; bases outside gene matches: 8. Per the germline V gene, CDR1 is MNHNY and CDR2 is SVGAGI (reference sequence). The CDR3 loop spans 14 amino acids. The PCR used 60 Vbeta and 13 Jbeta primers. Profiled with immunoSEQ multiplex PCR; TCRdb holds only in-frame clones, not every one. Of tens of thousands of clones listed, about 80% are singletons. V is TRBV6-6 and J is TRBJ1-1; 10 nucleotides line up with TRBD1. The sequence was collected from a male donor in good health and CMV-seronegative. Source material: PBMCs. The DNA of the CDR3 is TGTGCCAGCATCGATAGACAGGGGGCCTCTGAAGCTTTCTTT. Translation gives CASIDRQGASEAFF.